This T cell receptor (beta chain) was recovered during a study of identical twins. The V gene lost 3 bases and the J gene lost 4 bases, with 7 bases spanning the gap. The CDR3 has 12 amino acids. CDR1 DFQATT and CDR2 SNEGSKA come from the germline V gene (reference sequence). TCRdb itself ran the 5' RACE reads through MiXCR, one entry per CDR3 protein. The profile shows nearly 250,000 distinct CDR3 sequences, around 7% of them singletons. The same sample was also studied in work on yellow fever vaccine responses in identical twins.

The sequenced sample consisted of memory (CD45RO+) T cells sorted from blood. This TCR was recovered from a woman under 30 in good health. The V call is TRBV20-1, the J call TRBJ2-1; D is perhaps TRBD2 (6 bases). The CDR3 DNA is TGCAGTGCTAGCAGCGGGTACAATGAGCAGTTCTTC. Its protein is CSASSGYNEQFF.